This T cell receptor (beta chain) appears in the sequencing data of a study of OX40 agonist ivuxolimab in advanced cancers. Looking at the study overall: Partial responses were achieved by three patients, of whom one had hepatocellular carcinoma and two had cutaneous melanoma. Study conclusions and caveats: In general, CD8+ T cells held more expanded clones than CD4+ did, on average. At 0.1 to 3.0 mg/kg, clonal expansion of CD4+ and CD8+ blood T cells had occurred by week 6. At 0.1-3.0 mg/kg, partial responders had clonal expansion among the lowest observed.

Note on this clone: As yet, its antigen is unknown.

The repertoire was sequenced with immunoSEQ multiplex PCR; TCRdb's copy has only in-frame clones and lacks some. Of around 67,000 clones in the sample, approximately 81% were seen once. Per germline, CDR1 KGHSH and CDR2 LQKENI. The CDR3 consists of 17 residues. With 5 bases removed from V and 0 bases from J, the gap between germline ends came to 17 bases. Material: CD4+ or CD8+ T cells sorted from blood, obtained in a trial of the OX40 agonist ivuxolimab. The receptor was derived from an adult with an advanced solid tumor such as melanoma, head and neck, liver or kidney cancer. The chain recombines TRBV18 with TRBJ2-1, with D perhaps matching TRBD1 (6 bases). As DNA, the CDR3 is TGTGCCAGCTCATCGGACAGCTCCCTCAGCTCCTACAATGAGCAGTTCTTC. Translating gives CASSSDSSLSSYNEQFF.